The TCR beta chain under discussion was sequenced for a study of shared clonotypes between healthy human individuals. Study details: Researchers drew samples from a couple of women and three men aged 18 to 49.

It was into CD45RA+ naive and CD45RA-negative memory subsets that the CD4+ cells were split. Germline V CDR1 and CDR2: LGHNT, FRNRAP. There are 14 residues in the CDR3. Trimming removed 1 base at V and 1 base at J, with 8 bases between. Method: immunoSEQ multiplex PCR; TCRdb's copy keeps in-frame clones and lacks some. The profile shows about 2,500,000 clones, around nine tenths of them singletons. This clone was seen once. What it binds is not known. Study-level points and caveats: Enrolling few donors narrowed the genetic and exposure-history diversity that was represented.

This clonotype was obtained from a man between 18 and 35 years old in good health. The rearrangement joins TRBV12-5 to TRBJ2-7; D unclear. The sequenced material came from naive CD4+ T cells sorted from blood. Subset reported: CD45RA+ positively selected. CDR3 amino acids: CASGLAMPSYEQYF. Here the CDR3 DNA reads TGTGCTAGTGGTTTGGCGATGCCGTCCTACGAGCAGTACTTC.